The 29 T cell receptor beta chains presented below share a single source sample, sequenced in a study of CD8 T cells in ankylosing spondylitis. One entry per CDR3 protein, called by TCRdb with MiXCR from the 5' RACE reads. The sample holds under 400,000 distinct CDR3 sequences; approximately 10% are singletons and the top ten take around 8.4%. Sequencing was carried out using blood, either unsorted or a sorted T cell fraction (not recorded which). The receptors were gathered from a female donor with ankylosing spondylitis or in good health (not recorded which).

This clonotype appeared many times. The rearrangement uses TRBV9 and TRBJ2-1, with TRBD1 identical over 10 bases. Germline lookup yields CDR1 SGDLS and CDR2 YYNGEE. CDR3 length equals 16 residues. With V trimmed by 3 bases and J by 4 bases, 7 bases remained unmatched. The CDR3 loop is CASSEDRDRGYNEQFF. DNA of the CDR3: TGTGCCAGCAGCGAAGACCGGGACAGGGGATACAATGAGCAGTTCTTC.

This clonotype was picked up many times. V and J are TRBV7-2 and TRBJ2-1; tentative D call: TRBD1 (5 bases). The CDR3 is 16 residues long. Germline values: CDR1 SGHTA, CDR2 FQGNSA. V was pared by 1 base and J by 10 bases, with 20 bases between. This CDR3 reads CASSLGPQGRSREQFF. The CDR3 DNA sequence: TGTGCCAGCAGCTTAGGACCGCAGGGTCGCTCCCGAGAGCAGTTCTTC.

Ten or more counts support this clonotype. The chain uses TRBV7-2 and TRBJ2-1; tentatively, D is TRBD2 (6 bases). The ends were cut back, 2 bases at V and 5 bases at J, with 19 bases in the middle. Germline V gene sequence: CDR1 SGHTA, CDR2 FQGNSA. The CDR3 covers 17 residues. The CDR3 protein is CASSLRLASRINNEQFF. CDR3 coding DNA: TGTGCCAGCAGCTTACGGCTAGCGTCCCGCATCAACAATGAGCAGTTCTTC.

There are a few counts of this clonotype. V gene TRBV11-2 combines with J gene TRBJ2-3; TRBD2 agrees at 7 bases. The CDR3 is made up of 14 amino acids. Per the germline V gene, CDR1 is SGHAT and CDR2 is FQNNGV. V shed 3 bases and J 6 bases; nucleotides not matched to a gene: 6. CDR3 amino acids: CASSLGGTWDTQYF. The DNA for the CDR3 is TGTGCCAGCAGCTTGGGGGGGACGTGGGATACGCAGTATTTT.

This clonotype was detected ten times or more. Here the CDR3 reads CASSNGGRLNQPQHF. The CDR3 DNA is TGTGCCAGCAGCAACGGAGGACGGCTAAATCAGCCCCAGCATTTT. The V gene is TRBV3-1, the J gene TRBJ1-5, with D hard to call. The germline V and J ends were trimmed by 5 bases and 4 bases, with 15 bases remaining between them. The germline V gene has CDR1 LGHDT and CDR2 YNNKEL (reference sequence). The CDR3 runs to 15 residues.

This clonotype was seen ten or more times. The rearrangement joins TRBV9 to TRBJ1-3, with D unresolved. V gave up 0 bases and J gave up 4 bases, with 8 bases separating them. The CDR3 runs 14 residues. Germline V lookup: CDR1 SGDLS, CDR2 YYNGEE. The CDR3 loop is CASSVGEVGNTIYF. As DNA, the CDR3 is TGTGCCAGCAGCGTAGGGGAGGTGGGAAACACCATATATTTT.

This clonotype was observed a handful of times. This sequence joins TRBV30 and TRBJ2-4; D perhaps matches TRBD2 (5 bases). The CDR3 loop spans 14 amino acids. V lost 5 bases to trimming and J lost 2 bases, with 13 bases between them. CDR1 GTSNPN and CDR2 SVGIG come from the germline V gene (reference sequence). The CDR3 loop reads CAWEGPPTKNIQYF. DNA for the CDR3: TGTGCCTGGGAGGGTCCGCCTACCAAAAACATTCAGTACTTC.

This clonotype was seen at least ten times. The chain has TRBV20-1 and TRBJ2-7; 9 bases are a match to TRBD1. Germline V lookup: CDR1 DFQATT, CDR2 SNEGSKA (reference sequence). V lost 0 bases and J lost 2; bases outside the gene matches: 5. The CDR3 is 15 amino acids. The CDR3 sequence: CSARDAGTGTYEQYF. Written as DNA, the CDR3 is TGCAGTGCTAGAGATGCCGGGACAGGGACCTACGAGCAGTACTTC.

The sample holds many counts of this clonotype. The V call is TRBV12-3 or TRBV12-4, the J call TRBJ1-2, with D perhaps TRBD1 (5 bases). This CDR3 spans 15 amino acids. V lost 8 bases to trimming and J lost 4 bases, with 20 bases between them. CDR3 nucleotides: TGTGCCAGCGGCCTTAGTTCCGGGGCCCCCTATGGCTACACCTTC. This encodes CASGLSSGAPYGYTF.

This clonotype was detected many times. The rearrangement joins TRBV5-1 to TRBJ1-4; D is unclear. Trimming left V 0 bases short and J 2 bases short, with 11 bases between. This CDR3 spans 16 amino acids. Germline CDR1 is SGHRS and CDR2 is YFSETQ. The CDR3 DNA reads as TGCGCCAGCAGCTTGGAGGGAACCGCCACTAATGAAAAACTGTTTTTT. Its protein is CASSLEGTATNEKLFF.

This CDR3 reads CATSSGGEETQYF. In DNA, the CDR3 is TGTGCCACCAGCAGTGGAGGGGAAGAGACCCAGTACTTC. This chain connects TRBV15 to TRBJ2-5, with D perhaps matching TRBD2 (6 bases). The V gene's germline CDR1 is LNHNV and CDR2 YYDKDF (reference sequence). Trimming took off 3 bases at V and 3 bases at J, with 8 bases between the two ends. This CDR3 is 13 amino acids long.

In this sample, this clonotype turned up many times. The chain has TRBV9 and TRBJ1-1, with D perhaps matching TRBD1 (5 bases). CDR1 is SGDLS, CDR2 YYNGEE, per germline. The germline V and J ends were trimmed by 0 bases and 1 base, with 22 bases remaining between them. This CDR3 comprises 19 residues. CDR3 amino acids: CASSVAREPPLESNTEAFF. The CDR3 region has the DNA TGTGCCAGCAGCGTAGCCAGGGAACCTCCCCTGGAATCGAACACTGAAGCTTTCTTT.

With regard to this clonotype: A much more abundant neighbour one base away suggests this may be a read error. The CDR3 loop reads CACSPGLNQPQHF. The CDR3 DNA follows: TGTGCCTGTAGTCCCGGACTTAATCAGCCCCAGCATTTT. The gene calls are TRBV19 and TRBJ1-5; unclear D gene. The CDR3 sequence is 13 residues long. CDR1 is LNHDA and CDR2 is SQIVND in the germline V gene (reference sequence).

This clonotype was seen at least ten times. CDR3 amino acids: CASSPRGGNQPQHF. The CDR3 DNA reads as TGCGCCAGCAGCCCCAGGGGAGGGAATCAGCCCCAGCATTTT. The chain uses TRBV5-1 and TRBJ1-5; D is possibly TRBD1 (6 bases). The V and J ends lost 4 bases and 4 bases respectively, with 12 bases between them. The CDR3 sequence is 14 residues long. CDR1 is SGHRS, CDR2 YFSETQ, per germline.

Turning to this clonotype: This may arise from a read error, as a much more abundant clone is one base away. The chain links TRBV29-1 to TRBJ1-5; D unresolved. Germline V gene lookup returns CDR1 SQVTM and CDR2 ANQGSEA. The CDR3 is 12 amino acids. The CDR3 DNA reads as TGCAGCGTTGACTGGACCTACAAGGCCCAGCGTTTT. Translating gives CSVDWTYKAQRF.

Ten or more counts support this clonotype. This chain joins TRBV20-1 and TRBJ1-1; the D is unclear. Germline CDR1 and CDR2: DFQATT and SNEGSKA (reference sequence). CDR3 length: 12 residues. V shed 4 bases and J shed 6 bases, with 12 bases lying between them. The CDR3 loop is CSAIAPRAEAFF. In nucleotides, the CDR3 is TGCAGTGCTATCGCGCCGCGAGCTGAAGCTTTCTTT.

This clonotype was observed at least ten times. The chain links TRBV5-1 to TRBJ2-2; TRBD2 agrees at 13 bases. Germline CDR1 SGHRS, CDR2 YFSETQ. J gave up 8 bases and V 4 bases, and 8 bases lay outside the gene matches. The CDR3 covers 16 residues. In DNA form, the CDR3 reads TGCGCCAGCAGCCTAAGGACTAGCGGGGGAACGGGGGAGCTGTTTTTT. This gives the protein CASSLRTSGGTGELFF. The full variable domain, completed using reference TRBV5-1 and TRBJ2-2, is KAGVTQTPRYLIKTRGQQVTLSCSPISGHRSVSWYQQTPGQGLQFLFEYFSETQRNKGNFPGRFSGRQFSNSRSEMNVSTLELGDSALYLCASSLRTSGGTGELFFGEGSRLTVL.

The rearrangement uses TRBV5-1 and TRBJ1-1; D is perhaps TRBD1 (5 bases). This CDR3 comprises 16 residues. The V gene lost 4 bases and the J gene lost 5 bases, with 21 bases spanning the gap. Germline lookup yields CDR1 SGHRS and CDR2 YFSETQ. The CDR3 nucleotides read TGCGCCAGCAGCGCAGGTACGCCTGAGAGGGGAACTGAAGCTTTCTTT. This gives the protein CASSAGTPERGTEAFF.

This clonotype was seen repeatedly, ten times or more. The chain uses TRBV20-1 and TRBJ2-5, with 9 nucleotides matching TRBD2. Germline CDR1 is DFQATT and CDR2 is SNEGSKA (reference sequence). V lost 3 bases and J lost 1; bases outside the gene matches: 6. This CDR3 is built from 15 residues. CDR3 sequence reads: CSASKASGIQETQYF. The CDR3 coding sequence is TGCAGTGCTAGCAAGGCTAGCGGGATCCAAGAGACCCAGTACTTC.

CDR3 bases: TGTGCCAGCAGCCGGTCGGGACAAAGCACCTACGAGCAGTACTTC. It specifies CASSRSGQSTYEQYF. This chain links TRBV7-2 with TRBJ2-7, with D tentatively TRBD1 (6 bases). V lost 5 bases to trimming and J lost 2 bases, with 16 bases between them. There are 15 residues in the CDR3. Germline-derived CDR1 and CDR2 are SGHTA and FQGNSA.

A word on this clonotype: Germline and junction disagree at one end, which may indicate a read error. This CDR3 is CASSLLPGSRSDTLYF. The DNA of the CDR3 is TGTGCCAGTAGTCTCCTCCCAGGGAGTAGATCAGATACGCTGTATTTT. The V gene is TRBV19, the J gene TRBJ2-3, with D possibly called TRBD1 or TRBD2 (5 bases each). This CDR3 spans 16 amino acids. The germline gives CDR1 LNHDA, CDR2 SQIVND (reference sequence).

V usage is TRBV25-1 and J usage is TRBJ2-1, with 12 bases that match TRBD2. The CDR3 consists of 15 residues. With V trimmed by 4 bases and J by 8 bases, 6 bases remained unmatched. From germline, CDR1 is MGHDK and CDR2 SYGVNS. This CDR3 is CASSAPGLAGYEQFF. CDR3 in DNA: TGTGCCAGCAGTGCCCCGGGACTAGCGGGTTATGAGCAGTTCTTC.

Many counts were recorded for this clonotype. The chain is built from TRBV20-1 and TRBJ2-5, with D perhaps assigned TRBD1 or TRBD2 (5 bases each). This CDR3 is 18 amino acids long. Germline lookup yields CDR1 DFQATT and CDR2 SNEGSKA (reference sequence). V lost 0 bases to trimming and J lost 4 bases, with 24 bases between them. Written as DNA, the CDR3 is TGCAGTGCTAGAGATTACCTAAGAGGGGTGGGTAGCTCAGAGACCCAGTACTTC. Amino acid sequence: CSARDYLRGVGSSETQYF.

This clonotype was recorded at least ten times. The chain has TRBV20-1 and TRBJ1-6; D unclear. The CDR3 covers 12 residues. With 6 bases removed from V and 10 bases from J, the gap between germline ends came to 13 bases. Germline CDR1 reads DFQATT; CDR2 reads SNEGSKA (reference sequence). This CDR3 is CSALYLGSPLHF. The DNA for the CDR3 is TGCAGTGCCCTGTACCTGGGGTCACCCCTCCACTTT.

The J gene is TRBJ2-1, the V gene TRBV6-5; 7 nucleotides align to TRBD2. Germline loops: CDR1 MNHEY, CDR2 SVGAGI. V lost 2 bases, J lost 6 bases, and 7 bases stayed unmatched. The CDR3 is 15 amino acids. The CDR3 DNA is TGTGCCAGCAGTTACGGGTGGGAGGGCCTCAATGAGCAGTTCTTC. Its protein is CASSYGWEGLNEQFF.

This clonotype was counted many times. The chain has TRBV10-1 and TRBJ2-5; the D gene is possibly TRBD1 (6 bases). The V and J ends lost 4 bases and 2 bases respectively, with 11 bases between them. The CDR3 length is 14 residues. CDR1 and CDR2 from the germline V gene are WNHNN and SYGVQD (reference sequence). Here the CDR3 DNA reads TGCGCCAGCAGTGCTTTCGGACAGCAAGAGACCCAGTACTTC. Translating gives CASSAFGQQETQYF.

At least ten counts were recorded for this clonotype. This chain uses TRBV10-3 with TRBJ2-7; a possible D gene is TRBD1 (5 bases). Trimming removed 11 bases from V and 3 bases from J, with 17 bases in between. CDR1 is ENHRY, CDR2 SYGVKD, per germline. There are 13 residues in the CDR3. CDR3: CASSEQAYYEQYF. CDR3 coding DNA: TGTGCCTCCTCGGAACAGGCATACTACGAGCAGTACTTC.

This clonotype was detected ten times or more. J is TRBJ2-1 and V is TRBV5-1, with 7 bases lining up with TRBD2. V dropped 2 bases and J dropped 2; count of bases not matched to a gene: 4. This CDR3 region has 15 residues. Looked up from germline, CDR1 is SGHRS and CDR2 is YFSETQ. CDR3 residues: CASSLGTTPYNEQFF. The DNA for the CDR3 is TGCGCCAGCAGCTTAGGGACTACCCCCTACAATGAGCAGTTCTTC.

The CDR3, as DNA: TGCAGTGCAGTGCCGGGACAGGGTTGGCGCACCTTC. Amino acid sequence: CSAVPGQGWRTF. The chain has TRBV20-1 and TRBJ1-2; 9 positions agree with TRBD1. V was pared by 6 bases and J by 13 bases, with 12 bases of the junction left unmatched. The germline gives CDR1 DFQATT, CDR2 SNEGSKA (reference sequence). This CDR3 has 12 residues.